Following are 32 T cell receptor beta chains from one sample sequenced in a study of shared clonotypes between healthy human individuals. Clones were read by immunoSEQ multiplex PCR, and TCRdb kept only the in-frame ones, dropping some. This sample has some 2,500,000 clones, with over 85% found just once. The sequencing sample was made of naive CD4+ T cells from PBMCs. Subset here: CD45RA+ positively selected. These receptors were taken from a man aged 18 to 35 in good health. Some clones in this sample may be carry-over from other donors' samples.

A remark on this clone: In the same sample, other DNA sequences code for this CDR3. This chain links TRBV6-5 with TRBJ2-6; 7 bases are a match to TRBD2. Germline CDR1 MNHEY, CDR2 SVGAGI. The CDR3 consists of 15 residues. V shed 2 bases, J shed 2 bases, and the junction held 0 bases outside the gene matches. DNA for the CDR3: TGTGCCAGCAGTTACGGGGGGGCTGGGGCCAACGTCCTGACTTTC. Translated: CASSYGGAGANVLTF.

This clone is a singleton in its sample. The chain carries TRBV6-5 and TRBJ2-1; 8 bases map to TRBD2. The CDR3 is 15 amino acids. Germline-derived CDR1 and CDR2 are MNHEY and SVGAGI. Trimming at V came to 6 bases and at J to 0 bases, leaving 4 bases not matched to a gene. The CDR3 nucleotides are TGTGCCAGCAGCCGACTAGCGTACTCCTACAATGAGCAGTTCTTC. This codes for CASSRLAYSYNEQFF.

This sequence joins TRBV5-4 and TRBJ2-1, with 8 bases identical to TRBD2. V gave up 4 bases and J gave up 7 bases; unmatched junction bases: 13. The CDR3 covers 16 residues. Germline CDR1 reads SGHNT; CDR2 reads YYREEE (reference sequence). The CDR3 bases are TGTGCCAGCAGCCCGAGGGTGGTAGCGGGGTATAATGAGCAGTTCTTC. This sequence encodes CASSPRVVAGYNEQFF.

CDR3 residues: CASSFARTSVKNEQFF. The CDR3 DNA follows: TGTGCCAGCAGTTTTGCCCGGACTAGCGTAAAGAATGAGCAGTTCTTC. The chain uses TRBV28 and TRBJ2-1; TRBD2 aligns across 9 bases. CDR1 is MDHEN, CDR2 SYDVKM, per germline. V lost 3 bases to trimming and J lost 7 bases; unmatched junction nucleotides: 10. The CDR3 totals 16 residues.

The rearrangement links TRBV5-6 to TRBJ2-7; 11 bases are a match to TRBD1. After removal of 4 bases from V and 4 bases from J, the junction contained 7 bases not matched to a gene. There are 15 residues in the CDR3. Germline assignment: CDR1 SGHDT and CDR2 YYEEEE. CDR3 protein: CASSPGGTGGYEQYF. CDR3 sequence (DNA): TGTGCCAGCAGCCCGGGAGGGACAGGGGGATACGAGCAGTACTTC.

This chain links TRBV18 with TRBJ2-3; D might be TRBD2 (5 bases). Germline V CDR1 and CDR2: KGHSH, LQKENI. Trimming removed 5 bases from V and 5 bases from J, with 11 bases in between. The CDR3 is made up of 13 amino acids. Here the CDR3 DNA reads TGTGCCAGCTCATTGACGGGGATAGATACGCAGTATTTT. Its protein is CASSLTGIDTQYF.

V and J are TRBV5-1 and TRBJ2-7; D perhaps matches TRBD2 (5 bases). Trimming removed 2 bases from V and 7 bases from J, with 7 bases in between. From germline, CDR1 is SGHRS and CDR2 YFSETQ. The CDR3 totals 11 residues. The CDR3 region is CASSFRGEQYF. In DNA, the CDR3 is TGCGCCAGCAGCTTCAGAGGGGAGCAGTACTTC.

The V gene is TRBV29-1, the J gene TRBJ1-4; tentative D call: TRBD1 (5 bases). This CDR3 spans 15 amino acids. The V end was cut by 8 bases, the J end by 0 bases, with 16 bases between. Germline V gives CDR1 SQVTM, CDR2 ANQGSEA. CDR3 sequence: CSTRGSTSTNEKLFF. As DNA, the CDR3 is TGCAGCACCCGGGGGTCGACCTCAACTAATGAAAAACTGTTTTTT.

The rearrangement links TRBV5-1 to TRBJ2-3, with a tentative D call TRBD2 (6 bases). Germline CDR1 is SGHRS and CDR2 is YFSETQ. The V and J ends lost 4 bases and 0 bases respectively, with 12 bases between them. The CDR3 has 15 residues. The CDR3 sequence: CASSIIAASTDTQYF. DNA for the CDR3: TGCGCCAGCAGCATAATAGCGGCTAGCACAGATACGCAGTATTTT.

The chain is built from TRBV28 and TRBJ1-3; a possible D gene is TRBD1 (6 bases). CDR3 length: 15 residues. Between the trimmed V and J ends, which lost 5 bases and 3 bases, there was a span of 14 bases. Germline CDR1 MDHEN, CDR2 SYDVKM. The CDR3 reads CASSPYRVYGNTIYF. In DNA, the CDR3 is TGTGCCAGCAGTCCATACAGGGTGTATGGAAACACCATATATTTT.

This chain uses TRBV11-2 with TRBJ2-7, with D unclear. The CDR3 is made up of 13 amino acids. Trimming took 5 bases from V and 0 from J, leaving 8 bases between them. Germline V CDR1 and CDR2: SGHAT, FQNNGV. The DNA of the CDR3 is TGTGCCAGCAGCAGCCAACTCTCCTACGAGCAGTACTTC. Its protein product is CASSSQLSYEQYF. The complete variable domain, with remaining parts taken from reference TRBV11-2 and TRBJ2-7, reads EAGVAQSPRYKIIEKRQSVAFWCNPISGHATLYWYQQILGQGPKLLIQFQNNGVVDDSQLPKDRFSAERLKGVDSTLKIQPAKLEDSAVYLCASSSQLSYEQYFGPGTRLTVT.

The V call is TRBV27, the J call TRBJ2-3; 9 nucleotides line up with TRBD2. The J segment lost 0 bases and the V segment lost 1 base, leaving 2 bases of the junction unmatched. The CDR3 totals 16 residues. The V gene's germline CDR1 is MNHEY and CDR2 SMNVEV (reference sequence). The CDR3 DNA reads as TGTGCCAGCAGTTTATTAGGACTAGCGAGCACAGATACGCAGTATTTT. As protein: CASSLLGLASTDTQYF.

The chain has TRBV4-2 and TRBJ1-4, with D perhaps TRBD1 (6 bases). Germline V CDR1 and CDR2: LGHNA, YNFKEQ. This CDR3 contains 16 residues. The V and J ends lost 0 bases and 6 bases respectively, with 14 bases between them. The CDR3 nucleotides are TGTGCCAGCAGCCAAGAACCCCAGGGGAGCTATGAAAAACTGTTTTTT. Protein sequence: CASSQEPQGSYEKLFF.

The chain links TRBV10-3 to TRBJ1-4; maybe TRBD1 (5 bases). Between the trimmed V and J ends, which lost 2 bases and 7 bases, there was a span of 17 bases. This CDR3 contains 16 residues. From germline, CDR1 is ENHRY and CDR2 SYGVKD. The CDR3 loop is CAISERQGGASEKLFF. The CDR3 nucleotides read TGTGCCATCAGTGAGCGGCAGGGAGGAGCAAGTGAAAAACTGTTTTTT.

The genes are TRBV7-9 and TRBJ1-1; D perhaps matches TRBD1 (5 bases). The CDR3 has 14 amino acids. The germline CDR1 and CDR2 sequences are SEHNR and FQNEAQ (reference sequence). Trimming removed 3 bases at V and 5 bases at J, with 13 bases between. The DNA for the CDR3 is TGTGCCAGCAGCTTTGGGGGTGATGGAACTGAAGCTTTCTTT. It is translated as CASSFGGDGTEAFF.

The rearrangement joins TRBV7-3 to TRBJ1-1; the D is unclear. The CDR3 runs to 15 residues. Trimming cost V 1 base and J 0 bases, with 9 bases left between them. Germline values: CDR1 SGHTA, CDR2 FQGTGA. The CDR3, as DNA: TGTGCCAGCAGCTTAATGACCCCAATGAACACTGAAGCTTTCTTT. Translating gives CASSLMTPMNTEAFF.

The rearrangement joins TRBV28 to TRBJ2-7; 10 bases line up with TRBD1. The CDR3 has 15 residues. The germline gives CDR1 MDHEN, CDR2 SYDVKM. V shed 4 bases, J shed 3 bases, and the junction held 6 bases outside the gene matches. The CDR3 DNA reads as TGTGCCAGCAGTTACGGGGGACAGGGGATCTACGAGCAGTACTTC. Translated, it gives CASSYGGQGIYEQYF.

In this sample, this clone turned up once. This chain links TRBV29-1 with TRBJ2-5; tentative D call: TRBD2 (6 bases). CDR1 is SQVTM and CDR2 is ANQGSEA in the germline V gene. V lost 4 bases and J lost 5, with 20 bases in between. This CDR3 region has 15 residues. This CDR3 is CSVVGLLAPQETQYF. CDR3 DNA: TGCAGCGTTGTGGGACTCCTAGCCCCACAGGAGACCCAGTACTTC. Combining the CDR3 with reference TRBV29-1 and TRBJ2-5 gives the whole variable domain SAVISQKPSRDICQRGTSLTIQCQVDSQVTMMFWYRQQPGQSLTLIATANQGSEATYESGFVIDKFPISRPNLTFSTLTVSNMSPEDSSIYLCSVVGLLAPQETQYFGPGTRLLVL.

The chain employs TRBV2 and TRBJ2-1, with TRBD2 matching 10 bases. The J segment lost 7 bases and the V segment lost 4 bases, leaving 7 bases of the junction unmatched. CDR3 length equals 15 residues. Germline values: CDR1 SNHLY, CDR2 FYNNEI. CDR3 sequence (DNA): TGTGCCAGCAGTGGGTTCTCTAGCGGGAGAAATGAGCAGTTCTTC. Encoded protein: CASSGFSSGRNEQFF. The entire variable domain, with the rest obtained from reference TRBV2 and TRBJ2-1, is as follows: EPEVTQTPSHQVTQMGQEVILRCVPISNHLYFYWYRQILGQKVEFLVSFYNNEISEKSEIFDDQFSVERPDGSNFTLKIRSTKLEDSAMYFCASSGFSSGRNEQFFGPGTRLTVL.

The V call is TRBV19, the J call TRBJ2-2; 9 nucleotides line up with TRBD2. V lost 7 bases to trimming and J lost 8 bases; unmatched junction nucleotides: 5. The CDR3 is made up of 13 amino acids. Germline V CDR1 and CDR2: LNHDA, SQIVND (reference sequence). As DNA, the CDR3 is TGTGCCAGTACGTTCCTAGCGGGAGGGGAGCTGTTTTTT. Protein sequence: CASTFLAGGELFF.

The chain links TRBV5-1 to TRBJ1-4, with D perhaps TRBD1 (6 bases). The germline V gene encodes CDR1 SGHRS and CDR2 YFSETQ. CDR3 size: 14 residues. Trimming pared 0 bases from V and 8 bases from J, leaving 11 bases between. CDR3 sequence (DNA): TGCGCCAGCAGCTTGGGGGACACAGCCGAAAAACTGTTTTTT. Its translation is CASSLGDTAEKLFF.

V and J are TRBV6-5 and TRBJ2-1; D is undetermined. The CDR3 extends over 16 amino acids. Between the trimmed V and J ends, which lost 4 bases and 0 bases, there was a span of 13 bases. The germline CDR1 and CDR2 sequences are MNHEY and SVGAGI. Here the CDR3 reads CASSSNSKGSYNEQFF. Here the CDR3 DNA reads TGTGCCAGCAGTTCAAACTCAAAAGGCTCCTACAATGAGCAGTTCTTC.

CDR3: CASSLGQGSYNEQFF. CDR3 coding DNA: TGTGCCAGCAGCCTGGGACAGGGGTCCTACAATGAGCAGTTCTTC. This rearrangement joins TRBV9 to TRBJ2-1; the match to TRBD1 covers 10 bases. V dropped 4 bases and J dropped 1; count of bases not matched to a gene: 2. The CDR3 contains 15 residues. Germline V CDR1 and CDR2: SGDLS, YYNGEE.

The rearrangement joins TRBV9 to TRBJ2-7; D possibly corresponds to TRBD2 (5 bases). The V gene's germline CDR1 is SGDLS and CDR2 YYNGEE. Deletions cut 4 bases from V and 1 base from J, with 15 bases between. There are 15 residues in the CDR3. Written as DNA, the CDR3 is TGTGCCAGCAGCAAGAGCGCGGGCGTTTCCTACGAGCAGTACTTC. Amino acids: CASSKSAGVSYEQYF.

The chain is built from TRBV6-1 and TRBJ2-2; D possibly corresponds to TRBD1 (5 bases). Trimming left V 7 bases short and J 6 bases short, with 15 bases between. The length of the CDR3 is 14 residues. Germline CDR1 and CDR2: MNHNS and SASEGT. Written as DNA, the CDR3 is TGTGCCAGCACGATGGGGCTACGCGCCGGGGAGCTGTTTTTT. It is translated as CASTMGLRAGELFF.

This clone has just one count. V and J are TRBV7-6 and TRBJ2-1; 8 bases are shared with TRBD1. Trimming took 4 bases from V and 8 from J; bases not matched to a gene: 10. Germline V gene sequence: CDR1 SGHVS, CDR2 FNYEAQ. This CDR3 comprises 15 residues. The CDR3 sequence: CASSSGQGSRDEQFF. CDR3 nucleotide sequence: TGTGCCAGCAGCTCCGGACAGGGATCGAGGGATGAGCAGTTCTTC.

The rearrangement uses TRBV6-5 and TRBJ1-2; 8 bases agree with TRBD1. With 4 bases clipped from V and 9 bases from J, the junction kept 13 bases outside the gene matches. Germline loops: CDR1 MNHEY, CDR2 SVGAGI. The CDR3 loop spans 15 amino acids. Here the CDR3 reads CASSSDGQGRVRYTF. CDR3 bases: TGTGCCAGCAGTTCCGACGGACAGGGCCGGGTACGCTACACCTTC.

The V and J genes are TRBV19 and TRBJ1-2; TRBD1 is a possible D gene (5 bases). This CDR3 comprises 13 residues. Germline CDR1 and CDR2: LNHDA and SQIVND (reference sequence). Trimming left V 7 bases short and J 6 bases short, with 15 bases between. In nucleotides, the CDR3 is TGTGCCAGTAATCCGGGGGACTTCCATGGCTACACCTTC. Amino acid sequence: CASNPGDFHGYTF.

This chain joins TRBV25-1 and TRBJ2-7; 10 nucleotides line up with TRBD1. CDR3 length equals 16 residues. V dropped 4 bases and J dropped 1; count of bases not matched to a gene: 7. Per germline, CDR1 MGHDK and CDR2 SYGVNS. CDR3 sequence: CASSGIPGQGSYEQYF. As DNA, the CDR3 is TGTGCCAGCAGTGGGATACCGGGACAGGGGTCCTACGAGCAGTACTTC.

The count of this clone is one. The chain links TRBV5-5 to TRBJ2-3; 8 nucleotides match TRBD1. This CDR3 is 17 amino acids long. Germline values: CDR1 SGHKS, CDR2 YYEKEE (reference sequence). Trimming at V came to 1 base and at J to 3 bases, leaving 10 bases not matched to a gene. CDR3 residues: CASSLSPGRGRTDTQYF. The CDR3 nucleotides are TGTGCCAGCAGCTTGTCCCCGGGCAGGGGGCGGACAGATACGCAGTATTTT.

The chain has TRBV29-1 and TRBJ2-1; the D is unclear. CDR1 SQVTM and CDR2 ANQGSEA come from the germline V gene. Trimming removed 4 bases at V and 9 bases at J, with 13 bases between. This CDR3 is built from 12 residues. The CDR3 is CSVVGPSREQFF. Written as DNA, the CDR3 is TGCAGCGTTGTTGGCCCTTCGCGTGAGCAGTTCTTC.

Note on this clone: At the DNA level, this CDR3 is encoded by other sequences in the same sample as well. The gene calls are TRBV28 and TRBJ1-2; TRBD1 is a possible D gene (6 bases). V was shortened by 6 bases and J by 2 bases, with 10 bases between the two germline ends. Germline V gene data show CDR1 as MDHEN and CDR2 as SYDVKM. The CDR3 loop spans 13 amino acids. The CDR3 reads CASSSGQNYGYTF. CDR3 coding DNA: TGTGCCAGCAGCTCGGGACAAAACTATGGCTACACCTTC.